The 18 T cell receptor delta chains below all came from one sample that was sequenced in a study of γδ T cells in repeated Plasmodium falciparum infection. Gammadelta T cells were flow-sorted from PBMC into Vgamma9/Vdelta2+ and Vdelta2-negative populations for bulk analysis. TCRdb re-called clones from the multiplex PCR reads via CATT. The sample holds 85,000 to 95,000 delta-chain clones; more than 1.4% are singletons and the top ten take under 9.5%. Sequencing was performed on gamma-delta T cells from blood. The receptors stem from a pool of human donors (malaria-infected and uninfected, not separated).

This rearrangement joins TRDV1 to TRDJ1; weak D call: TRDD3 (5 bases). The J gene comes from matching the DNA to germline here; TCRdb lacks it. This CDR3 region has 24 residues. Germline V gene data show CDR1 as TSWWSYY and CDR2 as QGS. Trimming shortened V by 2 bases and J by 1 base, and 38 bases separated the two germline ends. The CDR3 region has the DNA TGTGCTCTTGGGGAAGGGAGAGGTTTGTATCTCTCTCCCAGGGGAAAAACCGGCACCGATAAACTCATCTTT. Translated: CALGEGRGLYLSPRGKTGTDKLIF.

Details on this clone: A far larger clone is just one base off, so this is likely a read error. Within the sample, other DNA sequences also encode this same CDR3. Here the CDR3 reads CALGEFQLPTFYWGTTNDKLIF. Written as DNA, the CDR3 is TGTGCCCTTGGGGAATTTCAACTCCCGACATTTTACTGGGGGACCACGAACGATAAACTCATCTTT. V is TRDV1 and J is TRDJ1; 9 bases are a match to TRDD3. No J gene was available from TCRdb, and it was assigned here by a germline match of the DNA. Germline V gene data show CDR1 as TSWWSYY and CDR2 as QGS. The CDR3 loop spans 22 amino acids.

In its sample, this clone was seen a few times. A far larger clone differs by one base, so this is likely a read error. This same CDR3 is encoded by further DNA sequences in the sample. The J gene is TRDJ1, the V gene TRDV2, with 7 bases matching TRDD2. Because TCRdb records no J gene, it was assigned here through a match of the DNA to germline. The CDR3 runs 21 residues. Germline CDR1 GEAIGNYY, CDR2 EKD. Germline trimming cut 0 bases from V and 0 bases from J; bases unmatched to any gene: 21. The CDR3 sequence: CACDTGSPFLRPFSDTDKLIF. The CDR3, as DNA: TGTGCCTGTGACACCGGGAGCCCATTCCTACGTCCTTTCTCAGACACCGATAAACTCATCTTT.

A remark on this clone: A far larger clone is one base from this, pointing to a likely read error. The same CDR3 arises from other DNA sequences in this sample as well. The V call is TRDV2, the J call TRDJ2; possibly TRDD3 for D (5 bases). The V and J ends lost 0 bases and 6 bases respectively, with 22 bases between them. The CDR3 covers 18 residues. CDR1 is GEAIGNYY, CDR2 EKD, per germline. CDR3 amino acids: CACDTGDYLGVTPAQLFF. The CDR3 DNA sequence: TGTGCCTGTGACACCGGGGACTACCTGGGTGTCACACCAGCACAACTCTTCTTT.

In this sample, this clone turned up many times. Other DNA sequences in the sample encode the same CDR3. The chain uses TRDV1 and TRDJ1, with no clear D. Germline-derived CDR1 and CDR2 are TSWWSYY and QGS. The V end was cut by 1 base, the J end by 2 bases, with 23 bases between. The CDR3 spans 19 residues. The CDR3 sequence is CALGEPSRPYRGRTDKLIF. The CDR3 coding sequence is TGTGCTCTTGGGGAACCGTCACGGCCTTACCGCGGGAGGACCGATAAACTCATCTTT.

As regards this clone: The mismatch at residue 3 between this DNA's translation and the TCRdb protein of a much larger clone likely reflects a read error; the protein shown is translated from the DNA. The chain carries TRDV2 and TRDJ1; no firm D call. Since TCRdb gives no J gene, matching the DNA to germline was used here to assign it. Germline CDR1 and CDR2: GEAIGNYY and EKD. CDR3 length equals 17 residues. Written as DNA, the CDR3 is TGTGCCTATGACACCGTCGATAAAGGTACACACACCGATAAACTCATCTTT. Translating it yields CAYDTVDKGTHTDKLIF.

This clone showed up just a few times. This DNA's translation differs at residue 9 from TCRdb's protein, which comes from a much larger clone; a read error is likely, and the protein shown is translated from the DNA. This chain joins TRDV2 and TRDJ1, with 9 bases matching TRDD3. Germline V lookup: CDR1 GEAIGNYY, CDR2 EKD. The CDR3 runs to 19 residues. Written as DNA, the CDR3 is TGTGCCTGCATTACGTACTGGGGGACACCCTCCCCGTACACCGGTAAACTCATCTTT. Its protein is CACITYWGTPSPYTGKLIF.

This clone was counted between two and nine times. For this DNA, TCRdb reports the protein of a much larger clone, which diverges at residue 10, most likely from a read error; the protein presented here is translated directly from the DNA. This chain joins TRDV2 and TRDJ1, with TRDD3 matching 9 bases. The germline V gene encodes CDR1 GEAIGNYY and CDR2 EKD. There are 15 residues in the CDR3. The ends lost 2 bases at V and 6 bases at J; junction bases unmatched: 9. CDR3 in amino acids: CACDICALGENKLIF. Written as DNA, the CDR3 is TGTGCCTGTGACATCTGCGCACTGGGGGAGAATAAACTCATCTTT.

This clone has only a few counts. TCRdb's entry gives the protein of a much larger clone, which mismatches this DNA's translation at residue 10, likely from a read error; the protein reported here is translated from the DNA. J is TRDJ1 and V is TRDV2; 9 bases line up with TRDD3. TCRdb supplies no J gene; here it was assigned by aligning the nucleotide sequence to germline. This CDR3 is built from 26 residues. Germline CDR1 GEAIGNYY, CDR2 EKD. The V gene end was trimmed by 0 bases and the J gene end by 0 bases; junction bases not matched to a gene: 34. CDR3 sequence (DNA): TGTGCCTGTGACACCAACTTCAATCGAGCGCATCCTAAAGGACTGGGGGACTGGGGGTACACCGATAAACTCATCTTT. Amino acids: CACDTNFNRAHPKGLGDWGYTDKLIF.

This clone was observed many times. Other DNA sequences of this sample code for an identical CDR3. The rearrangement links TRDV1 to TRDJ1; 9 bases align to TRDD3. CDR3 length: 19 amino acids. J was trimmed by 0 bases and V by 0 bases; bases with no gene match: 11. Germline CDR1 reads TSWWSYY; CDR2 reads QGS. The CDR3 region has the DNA TGTGCTCTTGGGGAACTTATGTCGAGTGGGGGATATTACACCGATAAACTCATCTTT. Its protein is CALGELMSSGGYYTDKLIF.

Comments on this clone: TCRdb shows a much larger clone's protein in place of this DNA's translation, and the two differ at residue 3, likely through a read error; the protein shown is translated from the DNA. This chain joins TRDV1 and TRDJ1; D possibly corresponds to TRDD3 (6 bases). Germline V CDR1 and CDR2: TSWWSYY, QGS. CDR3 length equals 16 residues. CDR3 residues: CAPGAPGWVITDKLIF. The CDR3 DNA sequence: TGTGCTCCTGGGGCTCCTGGCTGGGTAATCACCGATAAACTCATCTTT.

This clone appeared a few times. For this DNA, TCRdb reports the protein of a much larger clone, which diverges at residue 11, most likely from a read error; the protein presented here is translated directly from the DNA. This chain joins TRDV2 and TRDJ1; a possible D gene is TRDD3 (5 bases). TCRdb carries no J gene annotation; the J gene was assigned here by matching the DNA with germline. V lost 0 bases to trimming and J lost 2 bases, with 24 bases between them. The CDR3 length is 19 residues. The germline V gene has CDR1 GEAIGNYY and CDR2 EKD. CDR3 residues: CACDTVAPLGEYNTDKLIF. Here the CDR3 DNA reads TGTGCCTGTGACACCGTGGCTCCTCTTGGGGAATACAATACCGATAAACTCATCTTT.

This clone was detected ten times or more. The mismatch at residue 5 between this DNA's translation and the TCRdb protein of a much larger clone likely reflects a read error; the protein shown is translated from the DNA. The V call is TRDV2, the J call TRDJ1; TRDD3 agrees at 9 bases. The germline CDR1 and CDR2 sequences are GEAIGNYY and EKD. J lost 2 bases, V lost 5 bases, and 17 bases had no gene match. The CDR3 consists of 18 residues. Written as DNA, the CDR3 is TGTGCCTGTGTCGGTGTGGCTGGGGGATCTAGTCAAACCGATAAACTCATCTTT. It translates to CACVGVAGGSSQTDKLIF.

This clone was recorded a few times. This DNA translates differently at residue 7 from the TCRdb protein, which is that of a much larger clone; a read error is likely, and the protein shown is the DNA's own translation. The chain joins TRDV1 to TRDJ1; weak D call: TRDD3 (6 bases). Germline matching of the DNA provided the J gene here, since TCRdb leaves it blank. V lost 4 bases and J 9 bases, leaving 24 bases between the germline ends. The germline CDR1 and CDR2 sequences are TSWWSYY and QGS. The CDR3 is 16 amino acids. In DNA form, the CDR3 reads TGTGCTCTTGGGGGGTTCTCCCGAGGGGGGACATCACAACTCATCTTT. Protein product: CALGGFSRGGTSQLIF.

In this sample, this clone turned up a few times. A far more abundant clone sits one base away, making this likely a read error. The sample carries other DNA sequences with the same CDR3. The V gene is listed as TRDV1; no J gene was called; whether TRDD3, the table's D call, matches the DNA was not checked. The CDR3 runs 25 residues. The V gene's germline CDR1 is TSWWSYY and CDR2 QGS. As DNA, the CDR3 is TGTGCTCTTGGGGAACTGTTGACAGCCCTACCCGGTGTACTGGAGGTCACACTGTACACCGATAAGCTCATCTTT. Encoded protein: CALGELLTALPGVLEVTLYTDKLIF.

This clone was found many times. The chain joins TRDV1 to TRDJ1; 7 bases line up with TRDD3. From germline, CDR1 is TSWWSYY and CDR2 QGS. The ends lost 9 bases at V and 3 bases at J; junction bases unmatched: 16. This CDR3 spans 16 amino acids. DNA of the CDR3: TGTGCTCTCCTAAACCTAGGGGGATTTCATCCCGATAAACTCATCTTT. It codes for CALLNLGGFHPDKLIF.

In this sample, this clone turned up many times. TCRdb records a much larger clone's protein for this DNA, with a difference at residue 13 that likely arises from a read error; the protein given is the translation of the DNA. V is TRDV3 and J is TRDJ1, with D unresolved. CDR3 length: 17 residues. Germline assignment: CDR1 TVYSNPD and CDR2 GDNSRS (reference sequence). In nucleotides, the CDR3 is TGTGCCTCTACCTGGTCCCCGTATCGTAGGGAGACCGTTAAACTCATCTTT. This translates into CASTWSPYRRETVKLIF.

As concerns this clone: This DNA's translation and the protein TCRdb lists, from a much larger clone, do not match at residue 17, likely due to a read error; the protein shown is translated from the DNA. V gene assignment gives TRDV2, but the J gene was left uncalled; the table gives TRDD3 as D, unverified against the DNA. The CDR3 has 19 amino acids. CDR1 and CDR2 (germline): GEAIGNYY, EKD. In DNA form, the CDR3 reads TGTGCCTGTGACACCGAACGTACTGGGGGATGCCCGTACACCGATAAACCCATCTTT. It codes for CACDTERTGGCPYTDKPIF.